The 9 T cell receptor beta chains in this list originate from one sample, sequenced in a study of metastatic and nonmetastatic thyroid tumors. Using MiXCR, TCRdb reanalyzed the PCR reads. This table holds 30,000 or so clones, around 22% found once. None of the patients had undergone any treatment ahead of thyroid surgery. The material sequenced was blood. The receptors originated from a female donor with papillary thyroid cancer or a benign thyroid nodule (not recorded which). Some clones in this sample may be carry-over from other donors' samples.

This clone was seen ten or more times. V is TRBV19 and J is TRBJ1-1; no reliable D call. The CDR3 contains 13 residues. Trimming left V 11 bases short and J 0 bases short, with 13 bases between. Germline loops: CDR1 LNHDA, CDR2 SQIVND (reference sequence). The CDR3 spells CACSSQVNTEAFF. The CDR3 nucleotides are TGTGCCTGTTCCAGCCAAGTGAACACTGAAGCTTTCTTT.

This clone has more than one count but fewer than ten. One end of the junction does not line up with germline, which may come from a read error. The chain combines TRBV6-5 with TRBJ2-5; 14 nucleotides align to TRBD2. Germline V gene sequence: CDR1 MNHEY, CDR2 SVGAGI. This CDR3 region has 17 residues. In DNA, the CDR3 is TGTGCCAGAAGTTACACAGGGACTAGCGGGAGACCAGAGACCCAATACTTC. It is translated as CARSYTGTSGRPETQYF.

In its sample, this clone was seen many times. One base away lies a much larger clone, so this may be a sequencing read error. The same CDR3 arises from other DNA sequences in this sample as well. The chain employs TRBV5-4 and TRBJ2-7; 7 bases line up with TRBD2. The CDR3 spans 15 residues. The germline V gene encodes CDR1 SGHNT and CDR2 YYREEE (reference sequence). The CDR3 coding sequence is TGTGCCGGCAGCTGGTCTTGGGGGGGAGGAGGCGAGCAGTACTTC. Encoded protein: CAGSWSWGGGGEQYF.

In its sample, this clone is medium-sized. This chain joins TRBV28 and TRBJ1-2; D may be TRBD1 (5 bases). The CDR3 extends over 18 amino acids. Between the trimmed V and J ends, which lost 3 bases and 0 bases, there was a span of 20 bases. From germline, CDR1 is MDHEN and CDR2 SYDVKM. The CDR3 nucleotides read TGTGCCAGCAGTTTGTTCGGGACCGGGAAATTAGCTAACTATGGCTACACCTTC. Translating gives CASSLFGTGKLANYGYTF.

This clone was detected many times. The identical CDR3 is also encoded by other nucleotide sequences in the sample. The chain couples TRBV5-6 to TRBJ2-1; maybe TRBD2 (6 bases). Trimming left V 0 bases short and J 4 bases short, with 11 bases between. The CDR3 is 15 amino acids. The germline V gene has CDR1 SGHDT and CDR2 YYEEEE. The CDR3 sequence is CASSLVGGEYNEQFF. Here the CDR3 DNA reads TGTGCCAGCAGCTTGGTCGGAGGGGAGTACAATGAGCAGTTCTTC.

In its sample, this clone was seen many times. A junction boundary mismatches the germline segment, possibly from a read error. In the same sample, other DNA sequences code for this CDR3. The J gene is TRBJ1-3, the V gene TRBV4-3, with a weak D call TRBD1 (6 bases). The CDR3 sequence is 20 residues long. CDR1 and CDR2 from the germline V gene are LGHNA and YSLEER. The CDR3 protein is CASSQEPTTQGGHSGNTIYF. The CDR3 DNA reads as TGCGCCAGCAGCCAGGAACCCACCACACAGGGAGGACACTCTGGAAACACCATATACTTT.

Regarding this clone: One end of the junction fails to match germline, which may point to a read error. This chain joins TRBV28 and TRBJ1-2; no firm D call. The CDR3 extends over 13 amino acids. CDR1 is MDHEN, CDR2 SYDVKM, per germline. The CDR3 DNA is TGTGCCTCATCGATGAGAGCTAACTATGGCTCCACCTTC. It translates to CASSMRANYGSTF.

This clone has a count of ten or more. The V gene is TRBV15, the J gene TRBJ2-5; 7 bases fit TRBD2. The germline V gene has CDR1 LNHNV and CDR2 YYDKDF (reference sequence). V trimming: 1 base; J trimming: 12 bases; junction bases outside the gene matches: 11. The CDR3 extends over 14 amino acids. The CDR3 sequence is CATSRVTSTRREYF. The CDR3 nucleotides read TGTGCCACCAGCAGAGTGACTAGCACCAGACGAGAGTACTTC.

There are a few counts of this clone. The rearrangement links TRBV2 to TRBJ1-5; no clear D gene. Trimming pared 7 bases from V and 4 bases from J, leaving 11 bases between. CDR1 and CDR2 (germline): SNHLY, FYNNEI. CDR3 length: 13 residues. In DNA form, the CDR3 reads TGTGCCAGCATTTATGATGGGAATCAGCCCCAGCATTTT. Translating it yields CASIYDGNQPQHF.